This T cell receptor (beta chain) appears in the sequencing data of a study of tumor-infiltrating lymphocytes in primary liver carcinoma (dated by TCRdb to about 2017). At the level of the whole study: Between late 2015 and 2016, five patients in China with histopathologically diagnosed primary liver carcinoma had surgical resection. Tumors of the five patients were stage T1-T3 N0M0 with maximum diameters of roughly 4.2 to 11 cm. A total of around 35 specimens from 5 patients, comprising 25 or so tumor regions, 5 adjacent noncancerous liver tissues and 5 peripheral blood samples, were covered by TCRbeta repertoire sequencing. For each liver tumor, the study sampled five regions along with adjacent normal tissue and blood, and applied TCRbeta repertoire sequencing, expression microarrays and whole-exome sequencing. Each sample produced roughly 3.65 to 7.5 million productive TCRbeta reads, and read depth showed no significant difference between tissue types. Reproducibility between technical replicate repertoires was high, with correlation coefficients above 0.95 and mean shared-clone rates about 0.9. The five patients, three men and two women aged 30 to 69 years, had hepatocellular carcinoma (four) or combined HCC and intrahepatic cholangiocarcinoma (one).

RNA from unsorted whole blood was extracted with TRIzol reagent, and germline DNA was obtained with the DNeasy Blood & Tissue kit. At the time of sampling, the patients had chronic HBV infection and had not received any treatment. Four milliliters of peripheral blood were collected into K2EDTA tubes before surgery. Starting from approximately 0.5 ug total RNA, TCRbeta-specific cDNA was produced by reverse transcription with a constant-region primer and ProtoScript II reverse transcriptase. Three nested multiplex PCR rounds, following a slightly modified ARM-PCR procedure, were used to build the TCRbeta libraries. Each of the first two PCR rounds ran for nine to eleven cycles and used multiplex TRBV1-TRBV30 forward primers together with a Cbeta reverse primer. Sample barcodes and Illumina adapters were added in a final 25-cycle PCR using Deep VentR polymerase. Before sequencing, amplicons of 200-500 bp were gel-purified using a QIAquick gel extraction kit. An Illumina HiSeq 2500 was used to sequence the TCRbeta amplicons, generating 250-bp paired-end reads. In the original analysis: Quality trimming of reads was performed with Trimmomatic v0.33, and paired reads were merged with FLASH v1.2.11 so that full CDR3 sequences could be recovered. MiGEC v1.2.1b assigned V, D and J germline segments to the rearranged TCRbeta sequences. Clonotype statistics and Shannon-Wiener diversity indices were calculated with VDJtools v1.0.0. Except for diversity analysis, only each sample's 250 most abundant clonotypes were used in subsequent analyses to reduce sampling bias. TCRdb reprocessed the public reads (quality trimming at Q25 with fastp, clone calling with MiXCR) and kept in-frame beta chains. Entries are consolidated by CDR3 protein sequence, retaining the most common genes and DNA. The V and J calls, along with clone size, are taken from TCRdb and not from the paper's own processing. The table for this sample lists 300,000 to 350,000 distinct CDR3 sequences; about 50% of them were counted only once. The leading ten clones occupy over 15% of the sample.

The investigation overall reported the following: Since the samples were bulk and unsorted, there was no way to compare CD4+ and CD8+ T cell repertoires. Consistent with antigen-driven expansion, pairs of tumor regions showed higher repertoire overlap (mean about 36%) than either tumor-adjacent pairs (approximately 17%) or tumor-blood pairs (around 15%). Because only the TCR beta chain was sequenced and unpaired alpha chains were not captured, true repertoire diversity is likely underestimated. Only a few patients were included in the study, and the authors note that the findings should be validated in a larger study. A significantly larger repertoire fraction was made up by the top 250 clones in tumors than in blood (p = 0.039).

V is clipped by 9 bases and J by 9 bases, and the sequence between their germline boundaries is 15 bases long. The CDR3 numbers 12 residues from cysteine through phenylalanine. Only CDR3 DNA is held: 36 bases, read in frame from base 1. Turning to this clonotype: Its antigen has not been determined. It has no much larger one-base neighbor in the sample; base qualities were not kept.

Sequencing was done on a sample of peripheral blood. The clonotype was recovered from a woman aged 25 to 39 with primary liver carcinoma and hepatitis B virus infection. The chain links TRBV12-3 or TRBV12-4 with TRBJ2-1; matching of 5 bases hints at TRBD2 as the D gene. The CDR3 region has the sequence CARTPRTPEQFF. The DNA is as follows: TGTGCCAGGACCCCCCGGACTCCTGAGCAGTTCTTC.